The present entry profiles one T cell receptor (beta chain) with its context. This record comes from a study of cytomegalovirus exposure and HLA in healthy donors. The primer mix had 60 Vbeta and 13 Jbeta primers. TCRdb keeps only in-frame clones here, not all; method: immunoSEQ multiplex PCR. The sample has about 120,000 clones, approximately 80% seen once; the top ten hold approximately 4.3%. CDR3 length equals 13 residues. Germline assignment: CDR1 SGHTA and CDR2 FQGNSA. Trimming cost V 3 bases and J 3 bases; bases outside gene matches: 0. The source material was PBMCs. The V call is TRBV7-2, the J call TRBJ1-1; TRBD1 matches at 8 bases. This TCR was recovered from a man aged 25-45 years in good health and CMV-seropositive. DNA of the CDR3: TGTGCCAGCAGCTTGACAGGGGACACTGAAGCTTTCTTT. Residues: CASSLTGDTEAFF. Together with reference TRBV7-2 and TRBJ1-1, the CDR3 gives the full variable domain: GAGVSQSPSNKVTEKGKDVELRCDPISGHTALYWYRQSLGQGLEFLIYFQGNSAPDKSGLPSDRFSAERTGGSVSTLTIQRTQQEDSAVYLCASSLTGDTEAFFGQGTRLTVV.